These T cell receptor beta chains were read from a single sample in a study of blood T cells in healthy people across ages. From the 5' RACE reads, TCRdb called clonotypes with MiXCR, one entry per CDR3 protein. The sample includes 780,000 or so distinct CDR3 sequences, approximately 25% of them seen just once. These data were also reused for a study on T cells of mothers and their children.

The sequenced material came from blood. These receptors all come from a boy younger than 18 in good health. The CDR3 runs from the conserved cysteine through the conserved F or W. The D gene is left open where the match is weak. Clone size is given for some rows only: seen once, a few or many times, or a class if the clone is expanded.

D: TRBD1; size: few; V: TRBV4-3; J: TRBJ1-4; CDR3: CASSPQGGATNEKLFF; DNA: TGCGCCAGCAGTCCACAGGGGGGAGCAACTAATGAAAAACTGTTTTTT
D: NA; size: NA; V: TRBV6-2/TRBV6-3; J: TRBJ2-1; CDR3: CASQRGDEQFF; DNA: TGTGCCAGCCAAAGGGGCGATGAGCAGTTCTTC
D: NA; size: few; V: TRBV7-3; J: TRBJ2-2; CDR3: CASSSGLDYTGELFF; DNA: TGTGCCAGCAGCTCCGGGCTAGATTACACCGGGGAGCTGTTTTTT
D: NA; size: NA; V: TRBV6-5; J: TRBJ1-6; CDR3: CASSYSYDLSSYNSPLHF; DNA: TGTGCCAGCAGTTACTCATATGACCTGAGCTCCTATAATTCACCCCTCCACTTT
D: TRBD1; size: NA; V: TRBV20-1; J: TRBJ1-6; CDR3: CSARPGQARESPLHF; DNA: TGCAGTGCTAGACCCGGACAGGCCAGGGAATCACCCCTCCACTTT
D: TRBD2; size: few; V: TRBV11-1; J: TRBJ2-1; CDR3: CASSLQAGPYNEQFF; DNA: TGTGCCAGCAGCTTACAAGCGGGACCCTACAATGAGCAGTTCTTC
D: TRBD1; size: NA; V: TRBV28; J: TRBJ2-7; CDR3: CASSFPGTGYEQYF; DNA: TGTGCCAGCAGTTTTCCCGGGACAGGCTACGAGCAGTACTTC
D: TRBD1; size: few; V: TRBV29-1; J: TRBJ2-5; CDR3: CSGLGQGGGETQYF; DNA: TGCAGCGGCCTGGGACAGGGAGGAGGGGAGACCCAGTACTTC
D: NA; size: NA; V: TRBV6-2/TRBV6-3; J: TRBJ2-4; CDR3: CASSYSGREAKNIQYF; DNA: TGTGCCAGCAGTTACTCCGGTCGGGAGGCCAAAAACATTCAGTACTTC
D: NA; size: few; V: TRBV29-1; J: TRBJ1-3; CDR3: CSVELGLPGNTIYF; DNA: TGCAGCGTTGAACTGGGGTTGCCTGGAAACACCATATATTTT
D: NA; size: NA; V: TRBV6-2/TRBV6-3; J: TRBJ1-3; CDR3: CASRDASDTIYF; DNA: TGTGCCAGCCGCGACGCATCGGACACCATATATTTT
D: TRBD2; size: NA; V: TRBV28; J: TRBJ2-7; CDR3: CASSPTSGSGNEQYF; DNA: TGTGCCAGCAGTCCTACTAGCGGGAGCGGCAACGAGCAGTACTTC
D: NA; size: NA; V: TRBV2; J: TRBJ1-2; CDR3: CASNPVGDGYTF; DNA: TGTGCCAGCAACCCAGTAGGGGACGGCTACACCTTC
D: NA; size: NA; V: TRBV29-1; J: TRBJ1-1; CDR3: CSVLTGRSTEAFF; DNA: TGCAGCGTCCTGACGGGGAGGAGCACTGAAGCTTTCTTT
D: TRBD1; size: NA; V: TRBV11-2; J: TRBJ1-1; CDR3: CASSLAPGQGLNTEAFF; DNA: TGTGCCAGCAGCTTAGCCCCTGGACAGGGATTGAACACTGAAGCTTTCTTT
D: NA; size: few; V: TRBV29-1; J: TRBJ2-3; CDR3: CSVDARDSRTDTQYF; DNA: TGCAGCGTTGATGCCCGAGACAGCCGCACAGATACGCAGTATTTT
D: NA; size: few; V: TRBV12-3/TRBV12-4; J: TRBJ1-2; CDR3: CASRDTAFAYGYTF; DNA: TGTGCCAGCAGAGACACGGCTTTCGCCTATGGCTACACCTTC
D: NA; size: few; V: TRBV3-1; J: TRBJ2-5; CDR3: CASSQGPQGRKETQYF; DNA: TGTGCCAGCAGCCAAGGTCCTCAGGGGAGGAAGGAGACCCAGTACTTC
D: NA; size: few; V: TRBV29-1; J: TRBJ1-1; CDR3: CSVASQVQLNTEAFF; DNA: TGCAGCGTGGCCTCACAGGTCCAACTGAACACTGAAGCTTTCTTT
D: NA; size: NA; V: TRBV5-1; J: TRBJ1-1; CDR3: CASSSFGRQKYKNTEAFF; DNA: TGCGCCAGCAGCTCCTTTGGGAGGCAGAAATATAAGAACACTGAAGCTTTCTTT
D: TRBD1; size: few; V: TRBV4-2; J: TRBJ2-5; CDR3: CASSQAQDRVETQYF; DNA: TGTGCCAGCAGCCAAGCACAAGACAGGGTCGAGACCCAGTACTTC
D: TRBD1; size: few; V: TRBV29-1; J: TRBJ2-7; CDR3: CSVTLPGQGPEQYF; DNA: TGCAGCGTTACCCTCCCCGGACAGGGACCCGAGCAGTACTTC
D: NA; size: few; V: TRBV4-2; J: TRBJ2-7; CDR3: CASSQVPSYEQYF; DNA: TGTGCCAGCAGCCAAGTTCCTTCTTACGAGCAGTACTTC
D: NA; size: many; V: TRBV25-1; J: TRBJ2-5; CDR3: CASRRGGETQYF; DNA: TGTGCCAGCCGGAGGGGGGGGGAGACCCAGTACTTC
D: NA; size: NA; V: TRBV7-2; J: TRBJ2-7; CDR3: CASSLVRTRGHEQYF; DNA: TGTGCCAGCAGCTTAGTCAGGACAAGGGGCCACGAGCAGTACTTC
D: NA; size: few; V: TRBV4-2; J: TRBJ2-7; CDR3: CASSQARDGAYEQYF; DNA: TGTGCCAGCAGCCAAGCCAGGGACGGGGCCTACGAGCAGTACTTC
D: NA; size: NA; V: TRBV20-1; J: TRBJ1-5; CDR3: CSASGGQPQHF; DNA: TGCAGTGCTAGCGGTGGTCAGCCCCAGCATTTT
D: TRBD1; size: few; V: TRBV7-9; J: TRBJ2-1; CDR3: CAGSYRDRPNEQFF; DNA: TGTGCCGGATCATACCGGGACAGACCCAATGAGCAGTTCTTC
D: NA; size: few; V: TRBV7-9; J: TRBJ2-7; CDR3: CASSLAPSFYEQYF; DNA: TGTGCCAGCAGCTTAGCACCTAGCTTCTACGAGCAGTACTTC
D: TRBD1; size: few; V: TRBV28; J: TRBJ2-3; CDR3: CASRDAGQGSQDTQYF; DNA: TGTGCCAGCAGGGACGCGGGACAGGGAAGTCAAGATACGCAGTATTTT
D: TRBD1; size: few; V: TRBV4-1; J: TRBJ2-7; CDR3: CASSQENRGWYEQYF; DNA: TGCGCCAGCAGCCAAGAAAACAGGGGATGGTACGAGCAGTACTTC
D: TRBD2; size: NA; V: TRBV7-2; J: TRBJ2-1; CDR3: CASSERLAGAYNEQFF; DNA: TGTGCCAGCAGCGAAAGACTAGCGGGAGCCTACAATGAGCAGTTCTTC
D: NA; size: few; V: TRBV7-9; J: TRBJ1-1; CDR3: CASSLPGGDTEVFF; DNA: TGTGCCAGCAGCTTGCCAGGAGGGGACACTGAAGTTTTCTTT
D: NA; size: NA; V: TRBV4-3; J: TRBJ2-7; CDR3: CASSQEKSLGEQYF; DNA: TGCGCCAGCAGCCAAGAAAAAAGTTTGGGCGAGCAGTACTTC
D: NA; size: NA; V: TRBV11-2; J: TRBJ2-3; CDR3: CASSYALTDTQYF; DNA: TGTGCCAGCAGCTACGCCCTCACAGATACGCAGTATTTT
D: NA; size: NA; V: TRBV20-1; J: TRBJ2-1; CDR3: CSARDLVTVYNEQFF; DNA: TGCAGTGCTAGAGATCTCGTAACGGTATACAATGAGCAGTTCTTC
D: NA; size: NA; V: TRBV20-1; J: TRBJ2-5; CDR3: CSAAPGTAYQETQYF; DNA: TGCAGTGCTGCCCCCGGGACGGCGTACCAAGAGACCCAGTACTTC
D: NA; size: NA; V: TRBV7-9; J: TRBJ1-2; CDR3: CASSLALSGVGGYTF; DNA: TGTGCCAGCAGCTTAGCGCTATCAGGGGTCGGTGGCTACACCTTC
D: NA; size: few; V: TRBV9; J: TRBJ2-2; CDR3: CASGDITVTTGELFF; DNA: TGTGCCAGCGGAGATATTACCGTGACCACCGGGGAGCTGTTTTTT